This paragraph reports one T cell receptor beta chain. The antigen is unknown. This CDR3 contains 15 residues. V shed 7 bases, J shed 6 bases, and the junction held 8 bases outside the gene matches. These data belong to a study of blood T cells in healthy people across ages. Study findings and constraints: Not knowing donor CMV status may have confounded expanded clonotype changes. Across the age range, TCR beta diversity per million T cells fell in a roughly linear way.

PCR was performed a second time for about 6 to 12 cycles using a sample-barcoded 5' primer and a J-beta primer mix. The template-switch adaptor, which had 12 random nucleotides, put a tag on each cDNA molecule. TCRdb reprocessed the 5' RACE reads with MiXCR, giving one entry per CDR3 protein. Of fewer than 750,000 distinct CDR3 sequences in the sample, under 65% were seen once. The chain links TRBV12-3 or TRBV12-4 to TRBJ2-5; 13 bases align to TRBD2. The sequencing sample was made of blood. The source of this sequence is a woman aged 80 or older in good health. CDR3 sequence reads: CASTPGTSGMKTQYF. The CDR3 nucleotides are TGTGCCAGCACCCCCGGGACTAGCGGGATGAAGACCCAGTACTTC.